This T cell receptor (beta chain) was recorded in a study of identical twins. Study-level findings and limits: Abundant beta clonotypes from cord blood had fewer insertions, unlike memory repertoires, which showed none.

About this clonotype itself: Its specificity is unknown.

In germline, CDR1 is SGHTA, CDR2 FQGNSA. After removal of 5 bases from V and 3 bases from J, the junction contained 7 bases not matched to a gene. This CDR3 comprises 15 residues. Template switching created a universal primer site, and the cDNA included unique molecular identifiers. One entry per CDR3 protein, called by TCRdb with MiXCR from the 5' RACE reads. This table has roughly 350,000 distinct CDR3 sequences, roughly an eighth appearing once. The sample was also reused in another study, on yellow fever vaccine responses in identical twins.

The clonotype comes from a woman under 30 in good health. Sequencing used CD8+ T cells sorted from blood. This chain connects TRBV7-2 to TRBJ2-7; 10 nucleotides align to TRBD2. For the CDR3, the DNA is TGTGCCAGCAGCGAAATTAGCGGGAGGCTCTACGAGCAGTACTTC. Translation: CASSEISGRLYEQYF.